The TCR beta chain described here comes from a study of Ad26.COV2.S vaccination and SARS-CoV-2 variants. Regarding the study as a whole: Comparability of non-spike TCR breadth was observed across vaccine and placebo recipients. Spike-specific TCR breadth ran higher among vaccine recipients than placebo recipients.

Described treatment: some 20 received Ad26.COV2.S at low or high dose, single or two shots; a few received placebo; per-sample allocation not given. Samples were taken on day 63 after the first vaccine or placebo injection. This CDR3 region has 15 residues. The germline V gene encodes CDR1 SGDLS and CDR2 YYNGEE. The V gene end was trimmed by 4 bases and the J gene end by 0 bases; junction bases not matched to a gene: 6. Produced via immunoSEQ multiplex PCR; TCRdb's table is partial and in-frame only. This table has over 250,000 clones, around 87% appearing once. This clone was counted only a few times. Antigen unknown.

The source of this sequence is a person aged 18-65 years who received the Ad26.COV2.S COVID-19 vaccine or a placebo. The genes are TRBV9 and TRBJ1-1, with 7 bases aligning to TRBD1. The source material was peripheral blood, sampled in a trial of Ad26.COV2.S vaccine versus placebo. CDR3: CASSPRDSLNTEAFF. The CDR3 DNA reads as TGTGCCAGCAGCCCGAGGGACAGCCTGAACACTGAAGCTTTCTTT.